Presented here are 10 T cell receptor beta chains from one specimen sequenced in a study of CD4 T cells in relation to SARS-CoV-2 and coronaviruses. Assay used: immunoSEQ multiplex PCR; TCRdb lists only in-frame clones, some missing. The profile shows about 22,000 clones, more than 65% of them singletons. Their specific antigens are unknown. Before the COVID-19 pandemic, during about 2011-2019, CD4+ T cells were taken from unexposed donors. Isolation of CD4+ T cells took place after about 9 days in culture. Input material: CD4+ T cells from PBMCs, cultured in vitro. The source of these receptors is a human donor in good health.

The chain couples TRBV5-1 to TRBJ2-3; possible D gene TRBD2, 5 bases. Germline loops: CDR1 SGHRS, CDR2 YFSETQ. Trimming took off 2 bases at V and 3 bases at J, with 22 bases between the two ends. The CDR3 has 18 amino acids. CDR3 amino acids: CASSLGWAAAQRTDTQYF. CDR3 sequence (DNA): TGCGCCAGCAGCTTAGGGTGGGCAGCGGCACAGAGGACAGATACGCAGTATTTT.

This clone is a singleton in its sample. In DNA, the CDR3 is TGTGCCAGTAAACTGGCAGTGGCCTCCTACGAGCAGTACTTC. Its translation is CASKLAVASYEQYF. This sequence joins TRBV19 and TRBJ2-7; D is uncertain. The length of the CDR3 is 14 residues. The V end lost 7 bases, the J end lost 0 bases, and 13 bases lay between the germline ends. Germline V lookup: CDR1 LNHDA, CDR2 SQIVND (reference sequence).

The chain carries TRBV21-1 and TRBJ2-7; TRBD2 reflects the table's D call only, with no check against the DNA. TRBV21-1 represents a pseudogene. The CDR3 loop spans 18 amino acids. The CDR3 protein is CASSRLPSTSRLPLGQYF. CDR3 bases: TGTGCCAGCAGCAGGTTACCGTCAACTAGCAGACTTCCCCTGGGGCAGTACTTC.

The chain couples TRBV6-1 to TRBJ2-7, with 8 positions matching TRBD2. The CDR3 is 18 residues long. Per the germline V gene, CDR1 is MNHNS and CDR2 is SASEGT. With V trimmed by 2 bases and J by 3 bases, 15 bases remained unmatched. In DNA form, the CDR3 reads TGTGCCAGCAGTGAAAGGGGGTCCCGTAGCGGGGTTGTCTACGAGCAGTACTTC. This gives the protein CASSERGSRSGVVYEQYF.

This rearrangement joins TRBV9 to TRBJ2-3, with a possible D match to TRBD2 (6 bases). With 0 bases removed from V and 0 bases from J, the gap between germline ends came to 8 bases. The CDR3 covers 15 residues. Germline CDR1 is SGDLS and CDR2 is YYNGEE. The CDR3 reads CASSVVRGSTDTQYF. As DNA, the CDR3 is TGTGCCAGCAGCGTAGTTCGGGGGAGCACAGATACGCAGTATTTT.

The V and J genes are TRBV15 and TRBJ2-7; D gene uncertain. Germline V gene sequence: CDR1 LNHNV, CDR2 YYDKDF (reference sequence). Trimming stripped 1 base from V and 5 bases from J, with 15 bases between. The length of the CDR3 is 15 residues. Written as DNA, the CDR3 is TGTGCCACCAGCAGAGCGCCGCCCTTTCTCCACGAGCAGTACTTC. It specifies CATSRAPPFLHEQYF.

This clone was detected only a few times. V usage is TRBV27 and J usage is TRBJ2-3, with 8 bases identical to TRBD1. CDR3 length: 14 residues. V trimming: 1 base; J trimming: 7 bases; junction bases outside the gene matches: 4. Germline CDR1 reads MNHEY; CDR2 reads SMNVEV (reference sequence). The CDR3 region is CASSLLDRANTQYF. In DNA, the CDR3 is TGTGCCAGCAGTTTATTGGACAGGGCAAATACGCAGTATTTT.

The V and J genes are TRBV6-4 and TRBJ2-2, with 7 bases fitting TRBD1. Germline V gives CDR1 MRHNA, CDR2 SNTAGT. The CDR3 has 16 residues. V was clipped by 5 bases and J by 0 bases; unmatched bases: 6. CDR3 coding DNA: TGTGCCAGCAGTACCGACAGGGCCACGAACACCGGGGAGCTGTTTTTT. It yields the protein CASSTDRATNTGELFF.

A few counts support this clone. The chain carries TRBV4-1 and TRBJ1-6; D is unclear. Trimming shortened V by 5 bases and J by 7 bases, and 12 bases separated the two germline ends. Germline V CDR1 and CDR2: MGHRA, YSYEKL. CDR3 length: 14 residues. Here the CDR3 DNA reads TGCGCCAGCAGCGACCGACAAAGAAATTCACCCCTCCACTTT. It is translated as CASSDRQRNSPLHF.

This chain links TRBV7-2 with TRBJ2-5; D ambiguous. With 5 bases removed from V and 4 bases from J, the gap between germline ends came to 11 bases. Germline V gene sequence: CDR1 SGHTA, CDR2 FQGNSA. The CDR3 covers 13 residues. This chain's CDR3 is CASSLLILETQYF. Here the CDR3 DNA reads TGTGCCAGCAGCCTCTTAATTTTAGAGACCCAGTACTTC.